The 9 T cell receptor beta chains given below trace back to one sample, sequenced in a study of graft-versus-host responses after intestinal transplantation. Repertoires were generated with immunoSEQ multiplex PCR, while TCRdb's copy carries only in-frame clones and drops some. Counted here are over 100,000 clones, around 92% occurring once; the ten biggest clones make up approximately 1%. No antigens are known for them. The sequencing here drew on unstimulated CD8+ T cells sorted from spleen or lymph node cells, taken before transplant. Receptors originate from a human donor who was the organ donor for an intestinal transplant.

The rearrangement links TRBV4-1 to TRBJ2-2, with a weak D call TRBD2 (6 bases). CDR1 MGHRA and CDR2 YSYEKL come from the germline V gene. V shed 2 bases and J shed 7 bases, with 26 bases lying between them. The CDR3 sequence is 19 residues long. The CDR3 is CASSQPGRAAASVGGELFF. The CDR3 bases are TGCGCCAGCAGCCAACCCGGTAGGGCGGCGGCTAGCGTAGGCGGGGAGCTGTTTTTT.

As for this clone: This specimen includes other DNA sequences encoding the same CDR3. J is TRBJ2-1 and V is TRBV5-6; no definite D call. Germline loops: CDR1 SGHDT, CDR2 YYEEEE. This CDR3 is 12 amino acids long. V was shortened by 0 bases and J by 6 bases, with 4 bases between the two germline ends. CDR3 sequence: CASSLGGNEQFF. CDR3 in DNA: TGTGCCAGCAGCTTGGGGGGCAATGAGCAGTTCTTC.

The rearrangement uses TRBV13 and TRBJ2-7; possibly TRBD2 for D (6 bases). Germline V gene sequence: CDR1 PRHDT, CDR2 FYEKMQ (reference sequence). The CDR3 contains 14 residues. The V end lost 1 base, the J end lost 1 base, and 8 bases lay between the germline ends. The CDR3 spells CASSLAAGSYEQYF. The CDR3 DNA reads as TGTGCCAGCAGCTTAGCGGCGGGATCCTACGAGCAGTACTTC.

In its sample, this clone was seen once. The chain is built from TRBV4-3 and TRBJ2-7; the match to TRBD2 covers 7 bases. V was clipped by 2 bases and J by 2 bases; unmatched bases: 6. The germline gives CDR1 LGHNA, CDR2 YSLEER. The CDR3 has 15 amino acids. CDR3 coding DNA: TGCGCCAGCAGCCAATTCCCCGGGACTACCTACGAGCAGTACTTC. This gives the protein CASSQFPGTTYEQYF.

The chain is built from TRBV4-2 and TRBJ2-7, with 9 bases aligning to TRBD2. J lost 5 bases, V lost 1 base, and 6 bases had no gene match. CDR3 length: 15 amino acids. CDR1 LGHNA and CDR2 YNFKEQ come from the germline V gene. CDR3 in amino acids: CASSQAREGPDEQYF. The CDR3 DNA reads TGTGCCAGCAGCCAAGCGCGGGAGGGCCCGGACGAGCAGTACTTC.

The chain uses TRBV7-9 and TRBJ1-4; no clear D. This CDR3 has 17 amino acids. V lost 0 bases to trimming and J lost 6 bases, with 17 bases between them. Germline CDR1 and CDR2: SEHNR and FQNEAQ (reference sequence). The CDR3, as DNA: TGTGCCAGCAGCTTAGCAAATATGGCGGTTGGGGATGAAAAACTGTTTTTT. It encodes CASSLANMAVGDEKLFF. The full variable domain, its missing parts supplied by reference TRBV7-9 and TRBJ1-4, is DTGVSQNPRHKITKRGQNVTFRCDPISEHNRLYWYRQTLGQGPEFLTYFQNEAQLEKSRLLSDRFSAERPKGSFSTLEIQRTEQGDSAMYLCASSLANMAVGDEKLFFGSGTQLSVL.

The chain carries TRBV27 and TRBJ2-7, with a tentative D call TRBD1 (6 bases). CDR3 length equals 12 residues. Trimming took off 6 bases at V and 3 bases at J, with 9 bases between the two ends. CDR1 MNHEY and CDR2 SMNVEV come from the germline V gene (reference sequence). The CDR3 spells CASRGRGYEQYF. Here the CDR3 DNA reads TGTGCCAGCAGGGGCAGGGGCTACGAGCAGTACTTC.

For the CDR3, the DNA is TGTGCCAGCAGCTTAGAACCGATTTCTGGAAACACCATATATTTT. Encoded protein: CASSLEPISGNTIYF. The chain joins TRBV7-9 to TRBJ1-3; D uncertain. The CDR3 has 15 residues. CDR1 SEHNR and CDR2 FQNEAQ come from the germline V gene (reference sequence). V shed 1 base and J shed 1 base, with 8 bases lying between them.

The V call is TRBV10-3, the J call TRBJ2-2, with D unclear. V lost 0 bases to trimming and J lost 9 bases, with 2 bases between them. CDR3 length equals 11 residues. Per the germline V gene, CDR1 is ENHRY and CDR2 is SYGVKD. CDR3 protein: CAISESWELFF. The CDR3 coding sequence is TGTGCCATCAGTGAGTCGTGGGAGCTGTTTTTT.